These 7 T cell receptor beta chains came from one sample sequenced in a study of blood T cell repertoires in COVID-19. Only in-frame clones appear in the TCRdb table, and some are missing; sequencing was by immunoSEQ multiplex PCR. The sample records 200,000 to 250,000 clones, 80% to 90% being singletons. The sequencing input was peripheral blood. The receptors stem from a man older than 75 with acute or convalescent COVID-19.

The V and J genes are TRBV11-2 and TRBJ1-4; weak D call: TRBD1 (6 bases). Per germline, CDR1 SGHAT and CDR2 FQNNGV. The ends were cut back, 1 base at V and 12 bases at J, with 15 bases in the middle. The CDR3 length is 14 residues. The CDR3 region is CASSLVVEGGELFF. The CDR3 DNA follows: TGTGCCAGCAGCTTAGTCGTCGAAGGGGGAGAACTGTTTTTT.

This clone was seen more than once but under ten times. The chain couples TRBV7-9 to TRBJ2-2; 14 nucleotides line up with TRBD2. Germline V lookup: CDR1 SEHNR, CDR2 FQNEAQ (reference sequence). V was clipped by 4 bases and J by 6 bases; unmatched bases: 13. This CDR3 is built from 19 residues. CDR3 sequence (DNA): TGTGCCAGCAGCTCCTTAGCGGGACTAGCGGGAGTCGTAGCCGGGGAGCTGTTTTTT. Its protein product is CASSSLAGLAGVVAGELFF. Drawing the rest from reference TRBV7-9 and TRBJ2-2, the complete variable domain is DTGVSQNPRHKITKRGQNVTFRCDPISEHNRLYWYRQTLGQGPEFLTYFQNEAQLEKSRLLSDRFSAERPKGSFSTLEIQRTEQGDSAMYLCASSSLAGLAGVVAGELFFGEGSRLTVL.

This chain uses TRBV5-1 with TRBJ1-4; maybe TRBD1 (5 bases). CDR1 and CDR2 (germline): SGHRS, YFSETQ. The CDR3 loop spans 16 amino acids. The V and J ends lost 0 bases and 5 bases respectively, with 14 bases between them. The CDR3 nucleotides are TGCGCCAGCAGCTTGGGGGTGACAGAGCTAAATGAAAAACTGTTTTTT. Protein sequence: CASSLGVTELNEKLFF.

The V and J genes are TRBV6-5 and TRBJ2-1; 14 nucleotides line up with TRBD2. The germline V gene has CDR1 MNHEY and CDR2 SVGAGI. CDR3 size: 14 residues. Trimming removed 6 bases from V and 9 bases from J; junction bases left unmatched: 4. CDR3 nucleotide sequence: TGTGCCAGCAGGGGACTAGCGGGAGTGTCTGAGCAGTTCTTC. Its translation: CASRGLAGVSEQFF.

This chain connects TRBV20-1 to TRBJ1-5; 10 bases align to TRBD1. Germline V gives CDR1 DFQATT, CDR2 SNEGSKA (reference sequence). V shed 3 bases, J shed 2 bases, and the junction held 10 bases outside the gene matches. There are 17 residues in the CDR3. The CDR3 DNA follows: TGCAGTGCTAGTATATGGACAGGGGGTTGGGGCAATCAGCCCCAGCATTTT. It codes for CSASIWTGGWGNQPQHF.

V gene TRBV15 combines with J gene TRBJ1-6; D unresolved. Between the trimmed V and J ends, which lost 0 bases and 10 bases, there was a span of 7 bases. The CDR3 spans 13 residues. Germline V gene data show CDR1 as LNHNV and CDR2 as YYDKDF (reference sequence). The DNA for the CDR3 is TGTGCCACCAGCAGAGATGCAGAATCACCCCTCCACTTT. It codes for CATSRDAESPLHF.

The V call is TRBV7-6, the J call TRBJ2-3; the D gene is possibly TRBD2 (6 bases). V shed 5 bases and J shed 4 bases, with 16 bases lying between them. CDR3 size: 15 residues. Germline V gene sequence: CDR1 SGHVS, CDR2 FNYEAQ. The CDR3 nucleotides are TGTGCCAGCAGCACCGGGACTGGACCATCAGATACGCAGTATTTT. It encodes CASSTGTGPSDTQYF.